This T cell receptor (beta chain) was retrieved from a study of CD8 T cells in ankylosing spondylitis. Germline lookup yields CDR1 PRHDT and CDR2 FYEKMQ (reference sequence). CDR3 length equals 16 residues. Trimming pared 4 bases from V and 4 bases from J, leaving 19 bases between. General study points: The study identified a TCR beta motif of several highly homologous variants that appeared characteristic of ankylosing spondylitis blood.

TCRdb reprocessed the 5' RACE reads with MiXCR, giving one entry per CDR3 protein. The sample shows 200,000 to 250,000 distinct CDR3 sequences, roughly a tenth of them seen only once. Comments on this clonotype: The antigen is not known. Without the conserved terminal phenylalanine or tryptophan, this CDR3 likely stems from a read error.

The receptor was derived from a male donor with ankylosing spondylitis or in good health (not recorded which). The material sequenced was blood, either unsorted or a sorted T cell fraction (not recorded which). The chain is built from TRBV13 and TRBJ1-1; D unclear. CDR3 loop: CASSSGPTCRFTEAFL. The DNA of the CDR3 is TGTGCCAGCAGCTCCGGGCCGACCTGCAGGTTCACTGAAGCTTTCCTT.